These T cell receptor beta chains were read from a single sample in a study of PD-L1 blockade in urothelial cancer. Using immunoSEQ multiplex PCR, the repertoire was profiled, and TCRdb retains in-frame clones only, with some absent. Of under 150,000 clones in the sample, about 89% were seen once. The sequenced sample was PBMCs, obtained around atezolizumab (anti-PD-L1) treatment. The source of these receptors is a man aged 60-69 years with urothelial cancer. Each CDR3 is given with its conserved first and last residue. The order of the fields is V gene, clone size, J gene, D gene, CDR3 protein, CDR3 DNA. The D gene is left open where the match is weak. Expanded clones get a size class; other rows say once, few or many, or leave the size out.

TRBV5-1	-	TRBJ2-7	-	CASSLVFGGTDEQYF	TGCGCCAGCAGCTTGGTCTTCGGCGGGACAGACGAGCAGTACTTC
TRBV6-5	-	TRBJ2-7	TRBD2	CASRYASGSRDYEQYF	TGTGCCAGCAGGTACGCTAGCGGGAGCAGGGACTACGAGCAGTACTTC
TRBV13	-	TRBJ2-7	TRBD1	CASSPRQGVHEQYF	TGTGCCAGCAGCCCTAGACAGGGGGTCCACGAGCAGTACTTC
TRBV15	-	TRBJ1-5	-	CATSRDRRADRYSNQPQHF	TGTGCCACCAGCAGAGATCGGCGGGCAGACCGGTATAGCAATCAGCCCCAGCATTTT
TRBV19	-	TRBJ1-5	TRBD1	CASIQGGKPQHF	TGTGCCAGTATACAGGGGGGGAAGCCCCAGCATTTT
TRBV7-9	-	TRBJ2-4	TRBD1	CASSSLRTGVKNIQYF	TGTGCCAGCAGCTCCCTCAGGACAGGGGTTAAAAACATTCAGTACTTC
TRBV27	-	TRBJ2-5	-	CASSKDSWVTQYF	TGTGCCAGCAGCAAAGACTCGTGGGTGACCCAGTACTTC
TRBV29-1	once	TRBJ1-2	-	CSVQQGFDYGYTF	TGCAGCGTTCAACAGGGTTTTGACTATGGCTACACCTTC
TRBV11-3	-	TRBJ2-1	-	CASSLRQGHEQFF	TGTGCCAGCAGCTTAAGGCAGGGCCATGAGCAGTTCTTC
TRBV4-3	-	TRBJ1-2	-	CASSQHTGMAAYGYTF	TGCGCCAGCAGCCAGCACACAGGGATGGCAGCCTATGGCTACACCTTC
TRBV6-1	-	TRBJ1-2	-	CASSNNAGVGYTF	TGTGCCAGCAGTAACAATGCGGGGGTCGGCTACACCTTC
TRBV5-1	-	TRBJ2-1	-	CASNPGYNEQFF	TGCGCCAGCAACCCAGGATACAATGAGCAGTTCTTC
TRBV7-2	once	TRBJ2-7	-	CASTGGPYEQYF	TGTGCCAGCACCGGCGGCCCCTACGAGCAGTACTTC
TRBV27	-	TRBJ2-7	-	CASSASSGTMYF	TGTGCCAGCAGTGCCTCCTCGGGGACAATGTACTTC
TRBV7-9	-	TRBJ1-2	TRBD1	CASSSGTDYNYGYTF	TGTGCCAGCAGCTCGGGGACAGATTATAACTATGGCTACACCTTC
TRBV7-9	once	TRBJ1-2	-	CASSLRGGRNYGYTF	TGTGCCAGCAGCTTGAGGGGAGGGCGTAACTATGGCTACACCTTC
TRBV4-3	-	TRBJ1-6	-	CASSQEQGRTSNSPLHF	TGCGCCAGCAGCCAGGAGCAGGGGCGGACGTCTAATTCACCCCTCCACTTT
TRBV5-5	once	TRBJ2-3	-	CASSPRLAQMPDTQYF	TGTGCCAGCAGCCCCCGGCTAGCCCAGATGCCAGATACGCAGTATTTT
TRBV7-3	-	TRBJ2-1	-	CASSSGLLLDEQFF	TGTGCCAGCAGCTCCGGACTTCTCTTGGATGAGCAGTTCTTC
TRBV5-4	once	TRBJ2-5	TRBD2	CASSFIPAGGETQYF	TGTGCCAGCAGCTTTATCCCAGCGGGAGGGGAGACCCAGTACTTC
TRBV28	-	TRBJ1-2	TRBD1	CASTPGAGGYGYTF	TGTGCCAGCACCCCGGGGGCAGGGGGCTATGGCTACACCTTC
TRBV30	-	TRBJ1-1	-	CAWSDGPNTEAFF	TGTGCCTGGAGTGATGGGCCGAACACTGAAGCTTTCTTT
TRBV28	-	TRBJ2-1	-	CASSLQGSSYNEQFF	TGTGCCAGCAGTTTACAGGGGAGCTCCTACAATGAGCAGTTCTTC